The T cell receptor beta chain described here comes from a study of shared clonotypes between healthy human individuals. Germline V gene lookup returns CDR1 KGHSH and CDR2 LQKENI. V lost 3 bases to trimming and J lost 1 base, with 9 bases between them. This CDR3 comprises 14 residues. The naive CD8 fraction comprised CD45RO-negative cells positively selected for CCR7 and excluded terminally differentiated effector memory CD45RA+ cells. Clones were sequenced by immunoSEQ multiplex PCR, and TCRdb holds only the in-frame ones, with some missing. The data hold fewer than 1 million clones, with 96% observed a single time.

J is TRBJ2-5 and V is TRBV18, with D possibly TRBD1 on 5 matching bases. What was sequenced was naive CD8+ T cells sorted from blood. The sequence came from a man aged 25-40 years in good health. Here the CDR3 DNA reads TGTGCCAGCTCACCCAAACAGGCCCAAGAGACCCAGTACTTC. It encodes CASSPKQAQETQYF.